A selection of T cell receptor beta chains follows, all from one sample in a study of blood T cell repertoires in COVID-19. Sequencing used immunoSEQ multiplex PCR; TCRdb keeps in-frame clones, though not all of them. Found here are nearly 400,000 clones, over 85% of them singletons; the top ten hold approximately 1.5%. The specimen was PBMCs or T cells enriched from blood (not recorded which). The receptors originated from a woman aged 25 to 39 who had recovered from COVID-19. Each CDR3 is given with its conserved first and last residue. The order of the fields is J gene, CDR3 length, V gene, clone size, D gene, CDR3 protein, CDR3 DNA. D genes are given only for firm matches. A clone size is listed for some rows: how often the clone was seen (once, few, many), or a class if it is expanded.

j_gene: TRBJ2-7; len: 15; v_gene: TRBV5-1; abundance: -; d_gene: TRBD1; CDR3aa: CASSFGTGKTYEQYF; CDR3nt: TGCGCCAGCAGTTTCGGGACAGGGAAGACCTACGAGCAGTACTTC
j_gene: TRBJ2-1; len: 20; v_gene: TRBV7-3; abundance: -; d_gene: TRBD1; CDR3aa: CASSPRDRVRSWTSYNEQFF; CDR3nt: TGTGCCAGCAGCCCACGGGACAGGGTTAGGTCGTGGACCTCCTACAATGAGCAGTTCTTC
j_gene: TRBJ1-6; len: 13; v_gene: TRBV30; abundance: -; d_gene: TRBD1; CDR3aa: CALGSRGYSPLHF; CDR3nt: TGTGCCCTCGGCAGCAGGGGGTATTCACCCCTCCACTTT
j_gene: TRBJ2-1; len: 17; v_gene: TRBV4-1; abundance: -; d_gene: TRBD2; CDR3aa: CASSHSQGLAISQSGFF; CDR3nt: TGCGCCAGCAGCCATTCTCAGGGACTAGCAATCTCCCAGAGTGGGTTCTTC
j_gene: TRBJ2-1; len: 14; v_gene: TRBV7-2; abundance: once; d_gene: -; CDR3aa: CASSLAGGPVEQFF; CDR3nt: TGTGCCAGCAGCTTAGCGGGGGGGCCGGTTGAGCAGTTCTTC
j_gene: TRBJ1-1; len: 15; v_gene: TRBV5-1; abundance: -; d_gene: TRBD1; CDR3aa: CASSLGTGQKGEAFF; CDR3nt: TGCGCCAGCAGCTTGGGGACAGGGCAGAAGGGTGAAGCTTTCTTT
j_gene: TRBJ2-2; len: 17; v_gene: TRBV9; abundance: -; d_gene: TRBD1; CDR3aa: CASSVPWGTANTGELFF; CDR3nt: TGTGCCAGCAGCGTCCCTTGGGGGACAGCGAACACCGGGGAGCTGTTTTTT
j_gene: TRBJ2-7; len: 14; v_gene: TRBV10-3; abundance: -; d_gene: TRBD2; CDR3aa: CAIGGAGGLYEQYF; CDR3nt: TGTGCCATCGGAGGAGCGGGGGGTCTCTACGAGCAGTACTTC
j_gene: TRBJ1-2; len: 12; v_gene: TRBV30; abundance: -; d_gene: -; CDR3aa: CAWSVSRGGYTF; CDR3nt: TGTGCCTGGAGTGTCAGCAGGGGCGGCTACACCTTC
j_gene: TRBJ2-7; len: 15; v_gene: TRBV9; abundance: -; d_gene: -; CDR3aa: CASSPRSGVSYEQYF; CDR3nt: TGTGCCAGCAGCCCGAGGTCAGGGGTCTCCTACGAGCAGTACTTC
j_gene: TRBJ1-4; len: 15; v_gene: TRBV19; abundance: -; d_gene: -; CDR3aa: CASSGEGRGSEKLFF; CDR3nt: TGTGCCAGTAGTGGCGAAGGAAGGGGTAGTGAAAAACTGTTTTTT
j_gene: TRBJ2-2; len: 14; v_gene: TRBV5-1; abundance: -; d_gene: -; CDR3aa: CANRGGPNTGELFF; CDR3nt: TGCGCCAACCGGGGTGGCCCGAACACCGGGGAGCTGTTTTTT
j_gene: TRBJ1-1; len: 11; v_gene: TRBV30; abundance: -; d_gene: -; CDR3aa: CAWRHGGEAFF; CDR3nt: TGTGCCTGGAGGCACGGGGGGGAAGCTTTCTTT
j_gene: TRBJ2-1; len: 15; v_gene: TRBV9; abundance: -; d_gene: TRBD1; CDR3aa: CASSVVGTGGDEQFF; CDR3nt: TGTGCCAGCAGCGTAGTTGGGACAGGGGGCGATGAGCAGTTCTTC
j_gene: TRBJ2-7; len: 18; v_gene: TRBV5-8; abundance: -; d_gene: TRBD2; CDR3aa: CASSPGSLAGGLSYEQYF; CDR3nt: TGTGCCAGCAGTCCCGGAAGCTTAGCGGGGGGCCTCTCCTACGAGCAGTACTTC
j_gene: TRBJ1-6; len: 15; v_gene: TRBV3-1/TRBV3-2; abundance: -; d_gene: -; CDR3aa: CASSPETGYNSPLHF; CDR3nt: TGTGCCAGCAGTCCAGAGACAGGTTATAATTCACCCCTCCACTTT
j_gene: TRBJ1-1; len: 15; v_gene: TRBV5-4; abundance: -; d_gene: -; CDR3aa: CASSLASGMNTEAFF; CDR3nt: TGTGCCAGCAGCTTGGCATCAGGCATGAACACTGAAGCTTTCTTT
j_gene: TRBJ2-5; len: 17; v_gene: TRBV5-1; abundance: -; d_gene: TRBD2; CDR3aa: CASSFGTSGNYQETQYF; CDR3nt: TGCGCCAGCAGCTTCGGCACTAGCGGAAACTACCAAGAGACCCAGTACTTC
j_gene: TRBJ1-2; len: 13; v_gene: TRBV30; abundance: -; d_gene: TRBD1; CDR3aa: CAWRDRGMDGYTF; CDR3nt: TGTGCCTGGAGGGACAGGGGAATGGATGGCTACACCTTC
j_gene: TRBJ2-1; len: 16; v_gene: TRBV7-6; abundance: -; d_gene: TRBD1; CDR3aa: CASSLEDRSSYNEQFF; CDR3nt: TGTGCCAGCAGCTTAGAGGACAGGAGCTCCTACAATGAGCAGTTCTTC
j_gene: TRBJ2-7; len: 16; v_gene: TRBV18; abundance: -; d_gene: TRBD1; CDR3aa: CASSPVSGTGLYEQYF; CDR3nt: TGTGCCAGCTCACCTGTGAGTGGGACAGGGCTCTACGAGCAGTACTTC
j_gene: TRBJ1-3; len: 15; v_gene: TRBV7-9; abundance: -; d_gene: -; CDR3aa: CASSWGGTSGNTIYF; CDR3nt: TGTGCCAGTAGTTGGGGGGGAACCTCTGGAAACACCATATATTTT
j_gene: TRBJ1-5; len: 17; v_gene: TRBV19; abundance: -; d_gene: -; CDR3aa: CASSKTGSTPSNQPQHF; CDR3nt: TGTGCCAGTAGCAAAACAGGGAGTACGCCGTCTAATCAGCCCCAGCATTTT
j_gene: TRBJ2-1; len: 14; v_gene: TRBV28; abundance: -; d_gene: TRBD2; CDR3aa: CASSVSGSHNEQFF; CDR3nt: TGTGCCAGCAGCGTTAGCGGGAGCCACAATGAGCAGTTCTTC
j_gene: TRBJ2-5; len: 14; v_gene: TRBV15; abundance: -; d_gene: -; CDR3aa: CATSRLLRDETQYF; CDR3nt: TGTGCCACCAGCAGACTGCTGCGGGATGAGACCCAGTACTTC
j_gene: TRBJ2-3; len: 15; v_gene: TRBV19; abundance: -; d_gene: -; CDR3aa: CASSIVTGSTDTQYF; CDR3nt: TGTGCCAGTAGTATAGTGACGGGAAGCACAGATACGCAGTATTTT
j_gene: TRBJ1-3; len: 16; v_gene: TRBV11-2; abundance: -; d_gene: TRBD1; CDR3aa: CASSLGTGYSGNTIYF; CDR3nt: TGTGCCAGCAGCTTAGGGACAGGATACTCTGGAAACACCATATATTTT
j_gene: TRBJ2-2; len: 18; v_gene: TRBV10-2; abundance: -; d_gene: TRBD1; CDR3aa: CASSPTRNRQGGTGELFF; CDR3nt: TGCGCCAGCAGTCCCACTAGGAACCGACAGGGGGGAACCGGGGAGCTGTTTTTT
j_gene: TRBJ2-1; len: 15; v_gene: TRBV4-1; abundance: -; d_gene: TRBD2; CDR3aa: CASSPRLAGHNEQFF; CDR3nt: TGCGCCAGCAGCCCTAGACTAGCGGGACACAATGAGCAGTTCTTC
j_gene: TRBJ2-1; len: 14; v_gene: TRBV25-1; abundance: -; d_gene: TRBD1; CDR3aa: CASRGTGSYNEQFF; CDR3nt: TGTGCCAGCAGGGGGACAGGCTCCTACAATGAGCAGTTCTTC
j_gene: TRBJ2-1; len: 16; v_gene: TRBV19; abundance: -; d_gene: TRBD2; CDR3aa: CATSPHSGSVGNEQFF; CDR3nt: TGTGCCACTTCCCCCCATAGCGGGAGTGTTGGGAATGAGCAGTTCTTC
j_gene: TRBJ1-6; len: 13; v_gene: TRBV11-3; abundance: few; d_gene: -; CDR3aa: CASSPGPNSPLHF; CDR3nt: TGTGCCAGCAGCCCAGGGCCCAATTCACCCCTCCACTTT
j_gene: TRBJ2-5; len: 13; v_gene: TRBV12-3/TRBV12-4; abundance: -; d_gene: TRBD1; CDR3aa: CASSLARGETQYF; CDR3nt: TGTGCCAGCAGTTTAGCCAGGGGGGAGACCCAGTACTTC
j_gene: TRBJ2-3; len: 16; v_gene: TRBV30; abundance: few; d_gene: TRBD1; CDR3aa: CAWGTGETYQTDTQYF; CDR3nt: TGTGCCTGGGGGACAGGGGAAACCTACCAGACAGATACGCAGTATTTT
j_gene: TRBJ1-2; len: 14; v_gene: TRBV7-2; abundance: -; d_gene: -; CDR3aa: CASSLSAGLYGYTF; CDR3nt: TGTGCCAGCAGCTTATCGGCAGGGTTATATGGCTACACCTTC
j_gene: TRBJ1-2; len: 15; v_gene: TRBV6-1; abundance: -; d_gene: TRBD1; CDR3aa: CASSELGGSGYGYTF; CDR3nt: TGTGCCAGCAGTGAATTAGGGGGCTCGGGCTATGGCTACACCTTC
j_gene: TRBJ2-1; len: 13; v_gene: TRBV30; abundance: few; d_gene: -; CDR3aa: CAWSPRGSGEQFF; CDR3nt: TGTGCCTGGAGTCCCAGGGGATCAGGGGAGCAGTTCTTC
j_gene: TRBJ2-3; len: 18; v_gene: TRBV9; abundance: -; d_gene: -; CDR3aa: CASSVALIAGPPADTQYF; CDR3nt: TGTGCCAGCAGCGTAGCTCTAATTGCGGGCCCCCCGGCAGATACGCAGTATTTT
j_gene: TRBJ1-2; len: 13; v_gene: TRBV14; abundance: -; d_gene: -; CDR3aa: CASSQVNYDGYTF; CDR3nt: TGTGCCAGCAGCCAGGTTAACTATGATGGCTACACCTTC
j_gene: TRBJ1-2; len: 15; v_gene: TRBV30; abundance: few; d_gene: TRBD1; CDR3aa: CAWIQWTGRNYGYTF; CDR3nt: TGTGCCTGGATTCAGTGGACAGGGCGAAACTATGGCTACACCTTC
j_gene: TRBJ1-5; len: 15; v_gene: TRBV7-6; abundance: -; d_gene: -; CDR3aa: CASSFGRGSNQPQHF; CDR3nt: TGTGCCAGCAGCTTCGGCAGGGGAAGCAATCAGCCCCAGCATTTT
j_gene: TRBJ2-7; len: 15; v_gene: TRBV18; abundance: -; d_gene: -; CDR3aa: CASSPPSTTLYEQYF; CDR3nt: TGTGCCAGCTCACCACCAAGTACCACTCTCTACGAGCAGTACTTC
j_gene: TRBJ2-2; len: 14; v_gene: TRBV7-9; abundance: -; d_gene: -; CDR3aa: CASSLSGSTGELFF; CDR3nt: TGTGCCAGCAGCTTATCGGGTAGCACCGGGGAGCTGTTTTTT
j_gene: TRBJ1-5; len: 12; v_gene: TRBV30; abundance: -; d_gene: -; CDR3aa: CAWKLKGGTQHF; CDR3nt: TGTGCCTGGAAATTGAAGGGGGGGACCCAGCATTTT
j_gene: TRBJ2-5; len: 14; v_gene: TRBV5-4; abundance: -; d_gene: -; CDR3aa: CASSLVRAGETQYF; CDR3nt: TGTGCCAGCAGCTTGGTTCGGGCGGGGGAGACCCAGTACTTC
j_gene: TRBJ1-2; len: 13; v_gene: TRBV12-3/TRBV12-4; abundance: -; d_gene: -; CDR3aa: CASSLEAGPGYTF; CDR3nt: TGTGCCAGCAGTTTAGAGGCAGGTCCTGGCTACACCTTC
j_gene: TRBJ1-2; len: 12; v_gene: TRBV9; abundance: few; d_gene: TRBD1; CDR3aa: CASSRDSYGYTF; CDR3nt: TGTGCCAGCAGCCGGGACAGCTATGGCTACACCTTC
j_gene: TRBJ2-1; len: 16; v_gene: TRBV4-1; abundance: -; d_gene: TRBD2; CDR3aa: CASSQDRLAGYNEQFF; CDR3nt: TGCGCCAGCAGCCAAGATCGACTAGCGGGATATAATGAGCAGTTCTTC
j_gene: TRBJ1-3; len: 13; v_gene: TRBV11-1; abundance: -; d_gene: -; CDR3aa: CASSLRSGNTIYF; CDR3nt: TGTGCCAGCAGCTTACGCTCTGGAAACACCATATATTTT
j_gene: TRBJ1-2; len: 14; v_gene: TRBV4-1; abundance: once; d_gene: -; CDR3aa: CASSKDSPSYGYTF; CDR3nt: TGCGCCAGCAGCAAGGACAGCCCCAGCTATGGCTACACCTTC
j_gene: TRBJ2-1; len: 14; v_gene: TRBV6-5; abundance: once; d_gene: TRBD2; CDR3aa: CATNAFDAGDEQFF; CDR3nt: TGTGCCACCAATGCTTTTGATGCGGGGGATGAGCAGTTCTTC
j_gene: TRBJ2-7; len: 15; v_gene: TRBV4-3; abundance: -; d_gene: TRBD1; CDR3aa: CASSHLGQGGYEQYF; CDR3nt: TGCGCCAGCAGCCACTTAGGACAGGGTGGGTACGAGCAGTACTTC
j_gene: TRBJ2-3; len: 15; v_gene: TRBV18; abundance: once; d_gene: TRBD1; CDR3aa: CASSPRTGETDTQYF; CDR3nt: TGTGCCAGCTCACCACGGACAGGGGAAACAGATACGCAGTATTTT
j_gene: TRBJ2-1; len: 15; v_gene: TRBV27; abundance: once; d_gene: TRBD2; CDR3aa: CASSRYGGVYNEQFF; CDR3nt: TGTGCCAGCAGTCGCTACGGGGGGGTCTACAATGAGCAGTTCTTC
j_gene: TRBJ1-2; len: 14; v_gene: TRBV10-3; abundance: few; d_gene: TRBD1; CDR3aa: CAISALTGGVGYTF; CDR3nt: TGTGCCATCAGTGCGCTGACAGGGGGCGTCGGCTACACCTTC
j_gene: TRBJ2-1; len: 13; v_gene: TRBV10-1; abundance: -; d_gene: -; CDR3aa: CASSESQRNEQFF; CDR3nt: TGCGCCAGCAGTGAGTCGCAGAGGAATGAGCAGTTCTTC
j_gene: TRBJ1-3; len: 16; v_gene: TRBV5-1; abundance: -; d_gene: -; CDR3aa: CASSSTGTASGNTIYF; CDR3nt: TGCGCCAGCAGCTCAACAGGGACGGCCTCTGGAAACACCATATATTTT
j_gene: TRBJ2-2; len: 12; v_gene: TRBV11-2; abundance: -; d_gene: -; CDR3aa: CASSGMTGELFF; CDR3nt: TGTGCCAGCTCAGGGATGACCGGGGAGCTGTTTTTT
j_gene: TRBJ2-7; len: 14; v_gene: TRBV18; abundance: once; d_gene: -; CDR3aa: CASSPTDESYEQYF; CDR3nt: TGTGCCAGCTCACCGACAGACGAGTCCTACGAGCAGTACTTC